Listed below are T cell receptor beta chains from one sample, sequenced in a study of cytomegalovirus exposure and HLA in healthy donors. Produced via immunoSEQ multiplex PCR; TCRdb's table is partial and in-frame only. The sample has a few hundred thousand clones; roughly 70% are singletons. Specimen: PBMCs. Receptor source: a female donor in good health and CMV-seronegative. Both conserved end residues are part of each CDR3. The D gene is left open where the match is weak. The size of a clone is reported for some rows only, either as once, few or many, or as a class for expanded clones.

clone_size	v_call	d_call	j_call	cdr3_nt	cdr3_aa
.	TRBV4-2	TRBD2	TRBJ2-3	TGTGCCAGCAGCCAAGGTCCCCGACGGGGAGTACTTAGCGGGAAGGCAGATACGCAGTATTTT	CASSQGPRRGVLSGKADTQYF
.	TRBV6-5	TRBD1	TRBJ1-5	TGTGCCAGCAGACCGACAGGGAGGAATCAGCCCCAGCATTTT	CASRPTGRNQPQHF
few	TRBV6-1	TRBD1	TRBJ1-5	TGTGCCAGCAATGGAAGACAGGGGGGGAATCAGCCCCAGCATTTT	CASNGRQGGNQPQHF
.	TRBV21-1	.	TRBJ2-6	TGTGCCAGCACCCGGGACAGGGGCTATGTCGGGGCCAACGTCCTGACTTTC	CASTRDRGYVGANVLTF
.	TRBV7-9	.	TRBJ1-1	TGTTCCAGCAGCCAACTCGGGGTAAGGAACACTGAAGCTTTCTTT	CSSSQLGVRNTEAFF
.	TRBV28	TRBD2	TRBJ2-7	TGTGCCAGCAGTTTGGCGGGAGTAACTGACGAGCAGTACTTC	CASSLAGVTDEQYF
few	TRBV7-9	.	TRBJ2-2	TGTTCCAGCAGCTTCTCTACCGGGGAGCTGTTTTTT	CSSSFSTGELFF
.	TRBV30	.	TRBJ1-3	TGTGCCTGGAGTGTACCTCCGCTCACCACATCGGGAAACACCATATATTTT	CAWSVPPLTTSGNTIYF
few	TRBV9	TRBD2	TRBJ2-5	TGTGCCAGCAGCGTATATCCGGGAGGGTACCAAGAGACCCAGTACTTC	CASSVYPGGYQETQYF
.	TRBV29-1	TRBD1	TRBJ2-7	TGCAGCGCTGAGACAGGGAGCCTCTACGAGCAGTACTTC	CSAETGSLYEQYF
.	TRBV27	.	TRBJ2-1	TGTGCCAGCAGTTTAGAAGGTCCAATAGCCCCAACCTACAATGAGCAGTTCTTC	CASSLEGPIAPTYNEQFF
.	TRBV7-8	.	TRBJ1-4	TGTGCCAGCACCCAGGACAGTAGGCTAAATGAAAAACTGTTTTTT	CASTQDSRLNEKLFF
.	TRBV10-2	.	TRBJ2-1	TGCGCCAGCAGTGGGAGGTTCGCAGGGGTATACAATGAGCAGTTCTTC	CASSGRFAGVYNEQFF
.	TRBV5-1	.	TRBJ2-6	TGCGCCAGCAGCCCCGACACCTCTGGGGCCAACGTCCTGACTTTC	CASSPDTSGANVLTF
once	TRBV27	.	TRBJ2-1	TGTGCCAGCAGCTTAGTTTTAGCGTCCCATGAGCAGTTCTTC	CASSLVLASHEQFF
once	TRBV5-6	.	TRBJ1-1	TGTGCCAGCAGACGCGACCGGGACACTGAAGCTTTCTTT	CASRRDRDTEAFF
.	TRBV6-5	.	TRBJ2-7	TGTGCCAGCAGTTACAGGGGAAGGGTTTCCGAGCAGTACTTC	CASSYRGRVSEQYF
.	TRBV14	.	TRBJ2-5	TGTGCCAGCAGCCCTAGTCTGCAAGAGACCCAGTACTTC	CASSPSLQETQYF
.	TRBV19	TRBD1	TRBJ1-2	TGTGCCAGTCGACTTGGACGGGACAGCTACTATGGCTACACCTTC	CASRLGRDSYYGYTF
.	TRBV27	.	TRBJ1-1	TGTGCCAGCAGTTCATTTATGGGCAGTTCTAATACTGAAGCTTTCTTT	CASSSFMGSSNTEAFF
few	TRBV6-6	.	TRBJ2-5	TGTGCCAGCAGTCAGGGACTCGGAGAGACCCAGTACTTC	CASSQGLGETQYF
few	TRBV27	.	TRBJ1-1	TGTGCCAGCAGTAGGGAGCTGAACACTGAAGCTTTCTTT	CASSRELNTEAFF